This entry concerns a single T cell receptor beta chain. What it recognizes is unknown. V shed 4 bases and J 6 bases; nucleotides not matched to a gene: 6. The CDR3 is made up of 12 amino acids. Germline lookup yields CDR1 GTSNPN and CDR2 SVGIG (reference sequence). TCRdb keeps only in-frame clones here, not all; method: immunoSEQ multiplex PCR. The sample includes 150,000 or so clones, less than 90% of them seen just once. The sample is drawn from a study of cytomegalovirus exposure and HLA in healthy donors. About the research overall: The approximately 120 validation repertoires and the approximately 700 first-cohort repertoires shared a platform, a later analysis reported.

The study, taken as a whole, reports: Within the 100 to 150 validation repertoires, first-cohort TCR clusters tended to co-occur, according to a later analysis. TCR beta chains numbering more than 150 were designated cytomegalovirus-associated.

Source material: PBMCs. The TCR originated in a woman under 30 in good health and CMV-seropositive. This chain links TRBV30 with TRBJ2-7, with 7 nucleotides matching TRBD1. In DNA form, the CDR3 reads TGTGCCTGGACCCAGACAGGGCCCGAGCAGTACTTC. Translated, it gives CAWTQTGPEQYF.